The entry that follows covers one T cell receptor beta chain sequence. The antigen is not known. Assay used: immunoSEQ multiplex PCR; TCRdb lists only in-frame clones, some missing. The profile shows about 140,000 clones, 85% to 95% of them singletons. The data stem from a study of T cell responses to AZD1222 COVID-19 vaccine. Findings and limits, study-wide: Unmutated variant regions reportedly attract nearly half of all spike-specific TCRs. Regions 160-218 and 743-854 held dominance among vaccine-associated CD4 TCRs, which spanned spike. Among the donors, most were white British and more were female, and clonal diversity was possibly underestimated. Two doses of AZD1222 preceded a rise in Spike-specific TCR breadth and depth.

Germline V gene data show CDR1 as SNHLY and CDR2 as FYNNEI. The CDR3 is 14 amino acids. The junction had 4 bases not matched to a gene; V was cut back by 1 base and J by 9 bases. The J gene is TRBJ2-4, the V gene TRBV2; 9 nucleotides line up with TRBD1. This sample comprised peripheral blood, obtained on day 0 of MenACWY control vaccination. The TCR sequence derives from an adult in good health. CDR3 region: CASSEGTGDGIQYF. CDR3 sequence (DNA): TGTGCCAGCAGTGAAGGGACAGGGGACGGCATTCAGTACTTC.